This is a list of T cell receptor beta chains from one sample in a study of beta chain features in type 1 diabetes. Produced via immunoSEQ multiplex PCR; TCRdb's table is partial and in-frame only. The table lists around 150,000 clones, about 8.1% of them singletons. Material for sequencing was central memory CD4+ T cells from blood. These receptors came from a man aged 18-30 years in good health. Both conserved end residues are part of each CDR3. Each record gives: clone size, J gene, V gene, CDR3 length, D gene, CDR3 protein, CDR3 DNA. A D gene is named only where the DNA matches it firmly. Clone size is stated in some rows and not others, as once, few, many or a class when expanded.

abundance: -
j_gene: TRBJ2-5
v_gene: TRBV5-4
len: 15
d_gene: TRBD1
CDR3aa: CASSLPGQGRETQYF
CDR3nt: TGTGCCAGCAGCTTGCCGGGACAGGGGAGAGAGACCCAGTACTTC

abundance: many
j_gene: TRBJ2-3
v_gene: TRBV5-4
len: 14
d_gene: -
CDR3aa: CASSSRTGADTQYF
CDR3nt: TGTGCCAGCAGCTCCCGGACGGGGGCAGATACGCAGTATTTT

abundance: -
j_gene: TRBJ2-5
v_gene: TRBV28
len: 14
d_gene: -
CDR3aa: CASSLRASSGTQYF
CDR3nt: TGTGCCAGCAGTTTAAGGGCCTCCTCGGGAACCCAGTACTTC

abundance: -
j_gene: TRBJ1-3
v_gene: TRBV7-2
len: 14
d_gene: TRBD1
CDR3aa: CASSFGTGENTIYF
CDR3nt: TGTGCCAGCAGCTTCGGGACAGGGGAAAACACCATATATTTT

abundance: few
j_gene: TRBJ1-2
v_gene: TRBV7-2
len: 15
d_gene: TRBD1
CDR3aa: CASSLSQGALGGYTF
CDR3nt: TGTGCCAGCAGCTTATCTCAGGGGGCCCTAGGAGGCTACACCTTC

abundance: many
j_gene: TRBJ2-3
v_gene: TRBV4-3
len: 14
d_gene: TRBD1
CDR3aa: CASSPGQGADTQYF
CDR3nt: TGCGCCAGCAGCCCGGGGCAGGGGGCAGATACGCAGTATTTT

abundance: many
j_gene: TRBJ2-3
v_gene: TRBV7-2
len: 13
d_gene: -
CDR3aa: CASSFAYGDTQYF
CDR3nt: TGTGCCAGCAGTTTCGCGTACGGAGATACGCAGTATTTT

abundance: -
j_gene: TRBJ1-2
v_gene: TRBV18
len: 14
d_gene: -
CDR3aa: CASSPGRGNYGYTF
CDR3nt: TGTGCCAGCTCACCGGGCAGGGGTAACTATGGCTACACCTTC

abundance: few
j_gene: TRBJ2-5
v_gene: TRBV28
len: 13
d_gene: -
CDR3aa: CASSLGGRETQYF
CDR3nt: TGTGCCAGCAGTTTAGGGGGCAGGGAGACCCAGTACTTC

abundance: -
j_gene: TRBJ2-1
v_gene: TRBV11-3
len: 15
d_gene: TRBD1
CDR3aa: CASSLGDSSYNEQFF
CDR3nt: TGTGCCAGCAGCTTGGGGGACAGCTCCTACAATGAGCAGTTCTTC

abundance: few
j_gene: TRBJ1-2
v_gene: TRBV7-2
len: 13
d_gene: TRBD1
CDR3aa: CASSPDRADGYTF
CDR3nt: TGTGCCAGCAGCCCGGACAGGGCGGATGGCTACACCTTC

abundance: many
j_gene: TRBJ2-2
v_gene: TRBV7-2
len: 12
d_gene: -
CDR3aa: CASSGQTGELFF
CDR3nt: TGTGCCAGCAGCGGGCAGACCGGGGAGCTGTTTTTT

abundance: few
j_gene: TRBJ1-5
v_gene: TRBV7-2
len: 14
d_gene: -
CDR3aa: CASSSVSGFQPQHF
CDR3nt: TGTGCCAGCAGCTCCGTATCCGGTTTTCAGCCCCAGCATTTT

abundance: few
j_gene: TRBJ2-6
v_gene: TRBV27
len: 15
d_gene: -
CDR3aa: CASRGFWRGANVLTF
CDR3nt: TGTGCCAGTCGAGGTTTTTGGCGAGGGGCCAACGTCCTGACTTTC

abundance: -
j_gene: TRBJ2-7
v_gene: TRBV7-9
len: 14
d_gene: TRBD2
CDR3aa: CASSLGLAGREQYF
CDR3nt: TGTGCCAGCAGCTTAGGGCTAGCGGGACGGGAGCAGTACTTC

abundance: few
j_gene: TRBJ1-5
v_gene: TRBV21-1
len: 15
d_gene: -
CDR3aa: CASSAGTDSNQPQHF
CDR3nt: TGTGCCAGCAGTGCCGGGACAGATAGCAATCAGCCCCAGCATTTT

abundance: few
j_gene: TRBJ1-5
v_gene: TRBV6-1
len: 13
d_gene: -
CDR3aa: CASLDTGLQPQHF
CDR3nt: TGTGCCAGCCTGGACACCGGCCTACAGCCCCAGCATTTT

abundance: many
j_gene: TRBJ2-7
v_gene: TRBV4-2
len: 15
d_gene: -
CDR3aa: CASSQDLGAAYEQYF
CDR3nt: TGTGCCAGCAGCCAAGATCTGGGGGCCGCCTACGAGCAGTACTTC

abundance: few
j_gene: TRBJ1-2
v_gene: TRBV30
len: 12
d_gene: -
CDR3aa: CAWSAQNYGYTF
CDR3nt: TGTGCCTGGAGTGCTCAGAACTATGGCTACACCTTC

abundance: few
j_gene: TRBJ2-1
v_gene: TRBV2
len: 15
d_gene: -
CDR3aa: CASSEMWAGHNEQFF
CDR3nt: TGTGCCAGCAGCGAGATGTGGGCAGGGCACAATGAGCAGTTCTTC

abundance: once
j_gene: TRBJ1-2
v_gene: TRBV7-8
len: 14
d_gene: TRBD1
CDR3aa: CASSSRQGINGYTF
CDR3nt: TGTGCCAGCAGTTCTCGACAGGGCATTAATGGCTACACCTTC

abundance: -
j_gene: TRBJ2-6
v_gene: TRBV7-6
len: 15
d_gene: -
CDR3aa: CASSLVLSGANVLTF
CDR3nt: TGTGCCAGCAGCTTAGTTCTCTCTGGGGCCAACGTCCTGACTTTC

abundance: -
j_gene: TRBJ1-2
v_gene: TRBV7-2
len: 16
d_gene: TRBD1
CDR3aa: CASSSYTGGAGYGYTF
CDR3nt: TGTGCCAGCAGCTCCTATACAGGGGGCGCAGGCTATGGCTACACCTTC